Each of the 29 T cell receptor beta chains below was sequenced from the same sample in a study of OX40 agonist ivuxolimab in advanced cancers. Sequencing used immunoSEQ multiplex PCR; TCRdb keeps in-frame clones, though not all of them. The sample shows 50,000 to 80,000 clones, around four fifths of them seen only once. The sequencing used CD4+ or CD8+ T cells sorted from blood, collected in a trial of the OX40 agonist ivuxolimab. Receptors were obtained from an adult with an advanced solid tumor such as melanoma, head and neck, liver or kidney cancer.

The chain is built from TRBV5-1 and TRBJ1-4; weak D call: TRBD1 (5 bases). The germline V and J ends were trimmed by 1 base and 7 bases, with 11 bases remaining between them. Germline lookup yields CDR1 SGHRS and CDR2 YFSETQ. The CDR3 contains 14 residues. The CDR3: CASSLYGGGEKLFF. The CDR3 bases are TGCGCCAGCAGCTTGTATGGGGGAGGTGAAAAACTGTTTTTT.

V and J are TRBV2 and TRBJ1-6, with TRBD1 identical over 9 bases. Looked up from germline, CDR1 is SNHLY and CDR2 is FYNNEI. This CDR3 contains 14 residues. Unmatched junction bases numbered 1, after V lost 4 bases and J lost 6 bases. The CDR3 is CASSAGQGNSPLHF. The CDR3 coding sequence is TGTGCCAGCAGTGCGGGACAGGGTAATTCACCCCTCCACTTT.

This clone has a handful of counts. The chain joins TRBV7-8 to TRBJ2-7, with 9 bases identical to TRBD2. There are 15 residues in the CDR3. Germline loops: CDR1 SGHVS, CDR2 FQNEAQ. J gave up 6 bases and V 2 bases, and 8 bases lay outside the gene matches. DNA of the CDR3: TGTGCCAGCAGCTTAATGGCTAGCGGGGTCTCCGAGCAGTACTTC. Its translation is CASSLMASGVSEQYF.

V gene TRBV9 combines with J gene TRBJ2-5; D possibly uses TRBD1 or TRBD2 (5 bases each). Deletions cut 1 base from V and 1 base from J, with 11 bases between. This CDR3 region has 15 residues. Germline V gene lookup returns CDR1 SGDLS and CDR2 YYNGEE. The CDR3 DNA follows: TGTGCCAGCAGCGTACAGGTGGGGGTCCAAGAGACCCAGTACTTC. Residues: CASSVQVGVQETQYF.

The chain joins TRBV5-4 to TRBJ1-6; the match to TRBD1 covers 8 bases. CDR3 length equals 16 residues. The germline V gene has CDR1 SGHNT and CDR2 YYREEE (reference sequence). Trimming at V came to 4 bases and at J to 3 bases, leaving 6 bases not matched to a gene. CDR3 residues: CASSRQGPLYNSPLHF. The CDR3 nucleotides are TGTGCCAGCAGCCGACAGGGGCCGCTCTATAATTCACCCCTCCACTTT.

The chain couples TRBV29-1 to TRBJ1-4; tentative D call: TRBD1 (6 bases). CDR3 size: 12 residues. V lost 5 bases to trimming and J lost 4 bases, with 8 bases between them. The germline V gene has CDR1 SQVTM and CDR2 ANQGSEA. The CDR3 is CSVQGYNEKLFF. The CDR3 DNA is TGCAGCGTTCAGGGGTATAATGAAAAACTGTTTTTT.

The V and J genes are TRBV5-4 and TRBJ2-7, with 9 bases identical to TRBD2. Trimming cost V 0 bases and J 6 bases; bases outside gene matches: 7. There are 15 residues in the CDR3. Germline V CDR1 and CDR2: SGHNT, YYREEE (reference sequence). CDR3 bases: TGTGCCAGCAGCTTGGCAGGTAGCGGGAGTTCCGAGCAGTACTTC. It codes for CASSLAGSGSSEQYF.

This sequence joins TRBV13 and TRBJ1-1; no definite D call. Germline values: CDR1 PRHDT, CDR2 FYEKMQ (reference sequence). The CDR3 covers 15 residues. The V gene lost 5 bases and the J gene lost 1 base, with 14 bases spanning the gap. The CDR3 nucleotides read TGTGCCAGCAGCCTATCTGAGGCGCGGAACACTGAAGCTTTCTTT. Protein: CASSLSEARNTEAFF.

This sequence joins TRBV19 and TRBJ1-5; D is ambiguous. V was shortened by 5 bases and J by 2 bases, with 10 bases between the two germline ends. Germline V CDR1 and CDR2: LNHDA, SQIVND (reference sequence). This CDR3 spans 14 amino acids. CDR3: CASSVTRGNQPQHF. CDR3 in DNA: TGTGCCAGTAGTGTAACAAGGGGCAATCAGCCCCAGCATTTT.

The gene calls are TRBV11-2 and TRBJ2-1; D call uncertain. Germline V gene sequence: CDR1 SGHAT, CDR2 FQNNGV. There are 14 residues in the CDR3. Deletions cut 0 bases from V and 3 bases from J, with 6 bases between. The CDR3 nucleotides are TGTGCCAGCAGCTTAGATCCCGGCTACAATGAGCAGTTCTTC. Translation gives CASSLDPGYNEQFF.

The genes are TRBV27 and TRBJ1-2; the match to TRBD1 covers 8 bases. The V gene end was trimmed by 4 bases and the J gene end by 8 bases; junction bases not matched to a gene: 6. The CDR3 is made up of 13 amino acids. CDR1 and CDR2 (germline): MNHEY, SMNVEV (reference sequence). This CDR3 is CASSSGQGGGYTF. The DNA of the CDR3 is TGTGCCAGCAGTTCAGGACAGGGCGGAGGCTACACCTTC.

V is TRBV18 and J is TRBJ1-5; D is possibly TRBD1 (5 bases). Germline CDR1 and CDR2: KGHSH and LQKENI. The germline V and J ends were trimmed by 4 bases and 2 bases, with 12 bases remaining between them. The CDR3 runs 15 residues. This CDR3 is CASSLEVRGNQPQHF. The CDR3 DNA reads as TGTGCCAGCTCACTAGAGGTCAGGGGCAATCAGCCCCAGCATTTT.

A few counts support this clone. V usage is TRBV27 and J usage is TRBJ2-7, with TRBD1 matching 8 bases. Germline CDR1 MNHEY, CDR2 SMNVEV (reference sequence). Unmatched junction bases numbered 33, after V lost 6 bases and J lost 5 bases. CDR3 length: 22 residues. The CDR3 nucleotides are TGTGCCAGCAGCGATTTGACAGGGGTGGTGGGGAGACGCTATTCGAATTGGGACGAGCAGTACTTC. Its translation is CASSDLTGVVGRRYSNWDEQYF.

A word on this clone: Other DNA sequences of this sample code for an identical CDR3. This chain links TRBV19 with TRBJ2-2, with D possibly being TRBD1 (6 bases). Germline V CDR1 and CDR2: LNHDA, SQIVND (reference sequence). CDR3 length: 14 amino acids. CDR3 nucleotide sequence: TGTGCTACTAGACAGGCGATCAACACCGGGGAGCTGTTTTTT. Amino acid sequence: CATRQAINTGELFF.

V usage is TRBV19 and J usage is TRBJ1-1; 7 nucleotides line up with TRBD1. The V gene's germline CDR1 is LNHDA and CDR2 SQIVND (reference sequence). CDR3 length: 14 residues. V gave up 1 base and J gave up 10 bases; unmatched junction bases: 9. The CDR3 region is CASSIGVTAGGAFF. In nucleotides, the CDR3 is TGTGCCAGTAGTATAGGAGTAACCGCAGGGGGAGCTTTCTTT.

The V call is TRBV6-5, the J call TRBJ2-7; 11 nucleotides align to TRBD2. The V gene's germline CDR1 is MNHEY and CDR2 SVGAGI. With 1 base clipped from V and 3 bases from J, the junction kept 5 bases outside the gene matches. The CDR3 is 16 residues long. This CDR3 is CASSYLTSGIHYEQYF. The CDR3 DNA sequence: TGTGCCAGCAGTTACTTGACTAGCGGGATCCACTACGAGCAGTACTTC.

This clone has just a few counts. The CDR3 DNA reads TGTGCCAGCAGCTCCTGGGGGGGCGGAGGTGGGTCCTACAATGAGCAGTTCTTC. It is translated as CASSSWGGGGGSYNEQFF. The rearrangement links TRBV7-9 to TRBJ2-1, with D maybe TRBD2 (7 bases). This CDR3 has 18 amino acids. Germline CDR1 and CDR2: SEHNR and FQNEAQ (reference sequence). With 4 bases removed from V and 1 base from J, the gap between germline ends came to 20 bases.

This chain uses TRBV7-3 with TRBJ2-7, with 8 bases matching TRBD1. This CDR3 is 15 amino acids long. CDR1 is SGHTA, CDR2 FQGTGA, per germline. After removal of 6 bases from V and 2 bases from J, the junction contained 9 bases not matched to a gene. The CDR3 DNA reads as TGTGCCAGCAGTACCCCAGGACAGGGAACCTACGAGCAGTACTTC. This encodes CASSTPGQGTYEQYF.

Here the CDR3 reads CASRLQGHSETQYF. CDR3 sequence (DNA): TGTGCCAGCAGGCTACAGGGTCATAGCGAGACCCAGTACTTC. The rearrangement joins TRBV27 to TRBJ2-5; TRBD1 is a possible D gene (6 bases). The V end lost 6 bases, the J end lost 5 bases, and 16 bases lay between the germline ends. Germline lookup yields CDR1 MNHEY and CDR2 SMNVEV (reference sequence). The CDR3 has 14 residues.

The chain has TRBV5-6 and TRBJ1-6; no clear D. The V end lost 0 bases, the J end lost 6 bases, and 7 bases lay between the germline ends. The CDR3 consists of 14 residues. From germline, CDR1 is SGHDT and CDR2 YYEEEE. CDR3 residues: CASSLDRRNSPLHF. CDR3 sequence (DNA): TGTGCCAGCAGCTTGGACAGACGTAATTCACCCCTCCACTTT.

The chain is built from TRBV7-2 and TRBJ1-2; D not resolved. Germline V gene lookup returns CDR1 SGHTA and CDR2 FQGNSA. The CDR3 runs to 16 residues. Trimming took off 0 bases at V and 8 bases at J, with 19 bases between the two ends. CDR3: CASSLAVVVDPRGYTF. The CDR3, as DNA: TGTGCCAGCAGCTTAGCGGTCGTAGTGGATCCACGGGGCTACACCTTC.

The chain has TRBV11-2 and TRBJ2-7, with D possibly being TRBD1 or TRBD2 (5 bases each). CDR1 SGHAT and CDR2 FQNNGV come from the germline V gene. CDR3 length: 15 amino acids. The ends were cut back, 1 base at V and 5 bases at J, with 15 bases in the middle. The CDR3 DNA is TGTGCCAGCAGCTTAGTAAGAGGGGCGTTGAACGAGCAGTACTTC. It yields the protein CASSLVRGALNEQYF. The full variable domain, completed using reference TRBV11-2 and TRBJ2-7, is EAGVAQSPRYKIIEKRQSVAFWCNPISGHATLYWYQQILGQGPKLLIQFQNNGVVDDSQLPKDRFSAERLKGVDSTLKIQPAKLEDSAVYLCASSLVRGALNEQYFGPGTRLTVT.

The genes are TRBV5-1 and TRBJ2-3; D unresolved. V gave up 4 bases and J gave up 0 bases, with 15 bases separating them. The CDR3 has 16 amino acids. Germline CDR1 and CDR2: SGHRS and YFSETQ. This CDR3 is CASSRPGDSSTDTQYF. DNA for the CDR3: TGCGCCAGCAGCCGCCCCGGCGATTCTAGCACAGATACGCAGTATTTT.

This clone was counted a single time. The chain recombines TRBV9 with TRBJ2-5; 9 nucleotides align to TRBD1. This CDR3 is built from 15 residues. Trimming at V came to 4 bases and at J to 5 bases, leaving 9 bases not matched to a gene. Germline V lookup: CDR1 SGDLS, CDR2 YYNGEE. The CDR3 protein is CASSPRDREVETQYF. The DNA for the CDR3 is TGTGCCAGCAGCCCGCGGGACAGGGAGGTGGAGACCCAGTACTTC.

The chain joins TRBV18 to TRBJ2-2; D possibly corresponds to TRBD1 (5 bases). CDR3 length: 15 amino acids. CDR1 is KGHSH, CDR2 LQKENI, per germline. Trimming removed 4 bases at V and 1 base at J, with 10 bases between. The CDR3 sequence is CASSQETVNTGELFF. Here the CDR3 DNA reads TGTGCCAGCTCACAGGAGACAGTGAACACCGGGGAGCTGTTTTTT.

The V call is TRBV7-2, the J call TRBJ2-1; 10 bases match TRBD1. Germline assignment: CDR1 SGHTA and CDR2 FQGNSA. CDR3 length equals 14 residues. V lost 4 bases, J lost 12 bases, and 9 bases stayed unmatched. The CDR3 sequence: CASSSPGQGLRQFF. In DNA, the CDR3 is TGTGCCAGCAGCTCGCCGGGACAGGGGTTGAGGCAGTTCTTC.

This clone was observed once. The CDR3 DNA sequence: TGTGCCAGCAGCTTAACTGGGACAGGGGGTGGGGTGGCCACCGGGGAGCTGTTTTTT. It translates to CASSLTGTGGGVATGELFF. This sequence joins TRBV7-8 and TRBJ2-2; 11 bases agree with TRBD1. Trimming at V came to 2 bases and at J to 4 bases, leaving 12 bases not matched to a gene. This CDR3 contains 19 residues. CDR1 SGHVS and CDR2 FQNEAQ come from the germline V gene.

V is TRBV2 and J is TRBJ1-5; perhaps TRBD1 as D (5 bases). V was pared by 1 base and J by 1 base, with 8 bases between. The CDR3 has 15 residues. Per germline, CDR1 SNHLY and CDR2 FYNNEI. The CDR3 loop is CASSEERQSNQPQHF. CDR3 coding DNA: TGTGCCAGCAGTGAAGAACGACAGAGCAATCAGCCCCAGCATTTT.

This chain's CDR3 is CASSKRETYEQYF. For the CDR3, the DNA is TGTGCCAGCAGTAAGCGGGAGACCTACGAGCAGTACTTC. The rearrangement links TRBV27 to TRBJ2-7, with 8 positions matching TRBD2. Trimming cost V 5 bases and J 2 bases; bases outside gene matches: 2. Germline-derived CDR1 and CDR2 are MNHEY and SMNVEV (reference sequence). CDR3 size: 13 residues.